These 14 T cell receptor beta chains were sequenced from one sample in a study of cytomegalovirus exposure and HLA in healthy donors. The PCR made use of 60 Vbeta and 13 Jbeta primers. TCRdb's copy holds only in-frame clones and misses some; the assay was immunoSEQ multiplex PCR. The sample yields 150,000 or so clones, approximately 80% seen once. Sample: PBMCs. The origin of the receptors is a male donor in good health and CMV-seronegative.

This rearrangement joins TRBV28 to TRBJ1-4; D may be TRBD1 (6 bases). V dropped 5 bases and J dropped 5 bases, with 15 bases sitting between them. Germline V gene lookup returns CDR1 MDHEN and CDR2 SYDVKM. The CDR3 loop spans 15 amino acids. The chain's CDR3 is CASSPLGRGNEKLFF. DNA for the CDR3: TGTGCCAGCAGTCCCTTAGGGAGGGGGAATGAAAAACTGTTTTTT. Variable domain in full (rest from reference TRBV28 and TRBJ1-4): DVKVTQSSRYLVKRTGEKVFLECVQDMDHENMFWYRQDPGLGLRLIYFSYDVKMKEKGDIPEGYSVSREKKERFSLILESASTNQTSMYLCASSPLGRGNEKLFFGSGTQLSVL.

This clone has more than one count but fewer than ten. The CDR3 loop reads CASSLRGYEQYF. Written as DNA, the CDR3 is TGTGCCAGCAGTTTAAGGGGCTACGAGCAGTACTTC. The chain couples TRBV28 to TRBJ2-7; TRBD1 is a possible D gene (5 bases). Trimming stripped 2 bases from V and 3 bases from J, with 5 bases between. From germline, CDR1 is MDHEN and CDR2 SYDVKM. The CDR3 is 12 residues long.

The V call is TRBV7-9, the J call TRBJ2-1; 8 bases match TRBD2. The V and J ends lost 5 bases and 2 bases, in that order; junction bases with no gene match: 8. The CDR3 runs 16 residues. The germline gives CDR1 SEHNR, CDR2 FQNEAQ (reference sequence). The CDR3 sequence is CASSPTLADTYNEQFF. CDR3 nucleotides: TGTGCCAGCAGCCCGACACTAGCGGACACCTACAATGAGCAGTTCTTC.

The chain recombines TRBV6-1 with TRBJ1-2; 7 bases fit TRBD1. The trim removed 6 bases at V and 5 bases at J, leaving 9 bases unmatched. From germline, CDR1 is MNHNS and CDR2 SASEGT. The CDR3 is 14 residues long. CDR3 sequence (DNA): TGTGCCAGCAGGCCCGGGACAGAACGTTATGGCTACACCTTC. Encoded protein: CASRPGTERYGYTF.

The table lists this clone with a few counts. The chain couples TRBV5-8 to TRBJ2-7; perhaps TRBD1 as D (5 bases). The CDR3 extends over 15 amino acids. Germline CDR1 reads SGHTS; CDR2 reads YDEGEE. V was cut by 0 bases and J by 2 bases, with 12 bases left in between. The DNA of the CDR3 is TGTGCCAGCAGCTTGGATTGGGGCCCGACCTACGAGCAGTACTTC. Translating it yields CASSLDWGPTYEQYF.

This sequence joins TRBV7-2 and TRBJ2-3; possibly TRBD1 for D (5 bases). Trimming left V 5 bases short and J 1 base short, with 19 bases between. The CDR3 totals 17 residues. Germline V lookup: CDR1 SGHTA, CDR2 FQGNSA. The CDR3 sequence is CASSPRGTGSRTDTQYF. The CDR3 DNA reads TGTGCCAGCAGCCCTAGGGGAACCGGGTCCCGCACAGATACGCAGTATTTT. The whole variable domain, filled in from reference TRBV7-2 and TRBJ2-3, reads GAGVSQSPSNKVTEKGKDVELRCDPISGHTALYWYRQSLGQGLEFLIYFQGNSAPDKSGLPSDRFSAERTGGSVSTLTIQRTQQEDSAVYLCASSPRGTGSRTDTQYFGPGTRLTVL.

The chain recombines TRBV7-9 with TRBJ2-7, with 8 bases aligning to TRBD1. Germline assignment: CDR1 SEHNR and CDR2 FQNEAQ (reference sequence). V lost 5 bases and J lost 6; bases outside the gene matches: 12. The CDR3 extends over 15 amino acids. The CDR3 bases are TGTGCCAGCAGCCCACGGACAGGGATTTTCGCCGAGCAGTACTTC. It yields the protein CASSPRTGIFAEQYF. The variable domain in full, completed from reference TRBV7-9 and TRBJ2-7, reads DTGVSQNPRHKITKRGQNVTFRCDPISEHNRLYWYRQTLGQGPEFLTYFQNEAQLEKSRLLSDRFSAERPKGSFSTLEIQRTEQGDSAMYLCASSPRTGIFAEQYFGPGTRLTVT.

J is TRBJ1-6 and V is TRBV6-6; possibly TRBD1 for D (6 bases). CDR1 is MNHNY and CDR2 is SVGAGI in the germline V gene (reference sequence). V lost 4 bases and J lost 3, with 7 bases in between. The CDR3 spans 14 residues. The CDR3 region is CASSWDIYNSPLHF. CDR3 DNA sequence: TGTGCCAGCAGTTGGGACATCTATAATTCACCCCTCCACTTT.

Of note for this clone: The sample carries other DNA sequences with the same CDR3. The chain employs TRBV11-2 and TRBJ1-1; 11 bases map to TRBD1. V dropped 0 bases and J dropped 4; count of bases not matched to a gene: 4. The CDR3 contains 16 residues. Per the germline V gene, CDR1 is SGHAT and CDR2 is FQNNGV. The CDR3 DNA is TGTGCCAGCAGCTTAGAAGGGACAGGGGGTTTCACTGAAGCTTTCTTT. Its translation is CASSLEGTGGFTEAFF.

The chain carries TRBV2 and TRBJ2-5, with 8 bases lining up with TRBD1. The CDR3 loop spans 13 amino acids. Per germline, CDR1 SNHLY and CDR2 FYNNEI. V trimming: 4 bases; J trimming: 4 bases; junction bases outside the gene matches: 2. Here the CDR3 DNA reads TGTGCCAGCAGTGCCGGGACAGGAGAGACCCAGTACTTC. It translates to CASSAGTGETQYF.

The gene calls are TRBV7-9 and TRBJ2-7, with TRBD2 as a possible D gene (6 bases). In germline, CDR1 is SEHNR, CDR2 FQNEAQ (reference sequence). There are 12 residues in the CDR3. CDR3: CSSLSRGSEQYF. The CDR3, as DNA: TGTTCCTCCTTGAGCCGGGGGAGCGAGCAGTACTTC.

The DNA for the CDR3 is TGTGCCAGTAAGGGCAGGGCCACTGAAGCTTTCTTT. This encodes CASKGRATEAFF. The V and J genes are TRBV19 and TRBJ1-1, with D possibly TRBD1 on 5 matching bases. The V gene's germline CDR1 is LNHDA and CDR2 SQIVND (reference sequence). The CDR3 sequence is 12 residues long. Trimming left V 7 bases short and J 4 bases short, with 10 bases between.

The chain is built from TRBV5-1 and TRBJ2-7, with TRBD1 as a possible D gene (7 bases). Germline CDR1 is SGHRS and CDR2 is YFSETQ. The CDR3 runs to 14 residues. V lost 4 bases and J lost 2, with 13 bases in between. The CDR3 sequence: CASSLSGGTYEQYF. Here the CDR3 DNA reads TGCGCCAGCAGCCTCTCAGGGGGGACCTACGAGCAGTACTTC.

V usage is TRBV10-3 and J usage is TRBJ2-7; possibly TRBD1 for D (7 bases). Trimming took off 0 bases at V and 2 bases at J, with 17 bases between the two ends. The CDR3 is 17 residues long. Per the germline V gene, CDR1 is ENHRY and CDR2 is SYGVKD. The CDR3 region has the DNA TGTGCCATCAGTGAGTCAGGTGGGTCAGGGGGGACCTACGAGCAGTACTTC. Its translation is CAISESGGSGGTYEQYF.